This T cell receptor beta chain derives from a study of shared clonotypes between healthy human individuals. Study-level findings and limits: Rarefaction demonstrated incomplete sorted-subset sequencing despite large depth. About 5% of naive CD4 clonotypes were shared across a few donors. Shared clonotypes across all four donors exceeded non-shared ones in generation probability.

Only CD45RO-negative cells positively selected for CCR7 counted as naive CD8 cells, so terminally differentiated effector memory CD45RA+ cells were excluded. Sequencing was performed with immunoSEQ multiplex PCR; in TCRdb, only in-frame clones are kept and a portion is missing. This sample has about 2 million clones, with about 95% found just once. With regard to this clone: Its antigen is as yet unknown.

The receptor was isolated from a man aged 18 to 35 in good health. The sequenced material came from naive CD8+ T cells sorted from blood.

In nucleotides, the CDR3 is TGCGCCAGCAGCCAAGAAGAGACAGCTAACTATGGCTACACCTTC. It yields the protein CASSQEETANYGYTF. The chain has TRBV4-3 and TRBJ1-2; D may be TRBD1 (5 bases). Germline V gives CDR1 LGHNA, CDR2 YSLEER. The CDR3 consists of 15 residues. With 0 bases removed from V and 0 bases from J, the gap between germline ends came to 8 bases.